The present T cell receptor beta chain was sequenced within a study of cytomegalovirus exposure and HLA in healthy donors. Whole-study findings and limits: In an earlier analysis, about 90% or about 30%: the productive usage of most TCR beta V segments. The dataset shows that most TCR sequences were rare, while some public TCRs occurred in many donors.

The table lists this clone with a count of one. Its antigen remains unknown. Germline CDR1 is SGHNT and CDR2 is YYREEE (reference sequence). The CDR3 runs 15 residues. V lost 4 bases and J lost 3, with 13 bases in between. PCR employed 60 Vbeta and 13 Jbeta primers. TCRdb's table, derived via immunoSEQ multiplex PCR, lists solely in-frame clones and lacks some. Here the sample spans under 200,000 clones, 80% to 90% being singletons. The sequenced sample consisted of PBMCs. This receptor was identified in a man aged 18 to 29 in good health and CMV-seropositive. This rearrangement joins TRBV5-4 to TRBJ2-2; D not certain. This CDR3 reads CASSATTDYTGELFF. The CDR3 DNA sequence: TGTGCCAGCAGCGCGACGACTGACTACACCGGGGAGCTGTTTTTT.